This T cell receptor beta chain appears in the sequencing data of a study of CD4 T cells in relation to SARS-CoV-2 and coronaviruses. Study at large: The HLA restriction of the shared crossreactive spike epitopes was mapped. Study-level results: No crossreactivity against non-spike viral proteins was tested here. According to naive versus memory sequencing, detected responses are memory recall, not newly primed.

The unexposed donors gave CD4+ T cells in about 2011-2019, prior to COVID-19. Cryopreserved PBMCs were CD4-enriched, then split into naive and memory cells. As for this clone: Antigen specificity is unknown.

The CDR3 has 14 residues. The ends lost 6 bases at V and 2 bases at J; junction bases unmatched: 7. The germline gives CDR1 MNHEY, CDR2 SVGAGI. Profiling relied on immunoSEQ multiplex PCR, and the TCRdb table lists in-frame clones only, not all of them. The sample contains some 69,000 clones, approximately 94% of which appear only once. This clonotype was sampled from a human donor in good health. The rearrangement uses TRBV6-5 and TRBJ2-7; 7 nucleotides line up with TRBD1. The specimen sequenced was naive CD4+ T cells from PBMCs. The sample's subset: naive CD4+ T cells isolated by negative enrichment. Here the CDR3 reads CASRTGTATYEQYF. DNA of the CDR3: TGTGCCAGCAGGACCGGGACAGCCACCTACGAGCAGTACTTC.